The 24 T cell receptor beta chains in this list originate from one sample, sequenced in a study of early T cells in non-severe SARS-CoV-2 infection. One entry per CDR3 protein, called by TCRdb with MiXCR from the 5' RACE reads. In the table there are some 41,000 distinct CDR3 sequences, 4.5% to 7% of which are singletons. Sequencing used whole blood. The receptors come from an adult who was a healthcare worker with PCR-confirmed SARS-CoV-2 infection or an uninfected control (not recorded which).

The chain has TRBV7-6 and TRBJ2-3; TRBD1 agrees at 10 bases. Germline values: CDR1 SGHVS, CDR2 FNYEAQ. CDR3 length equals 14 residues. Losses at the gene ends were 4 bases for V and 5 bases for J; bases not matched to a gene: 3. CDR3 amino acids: CASSSGQGRDTQYF. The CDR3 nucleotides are TGTGCCAGCAGCTCGGGACAGGGGAGAGATACGCAGTATTTT.

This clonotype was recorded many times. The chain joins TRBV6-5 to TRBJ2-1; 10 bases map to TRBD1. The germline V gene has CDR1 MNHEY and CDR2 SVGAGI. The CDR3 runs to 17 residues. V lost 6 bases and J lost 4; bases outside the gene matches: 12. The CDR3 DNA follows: TGTGCCAGCAGCGTCCTCCCCGGGACAGGGGTATACAATGAGCAGTTCTTC. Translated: CASSVLPGTGVYNEQFF.

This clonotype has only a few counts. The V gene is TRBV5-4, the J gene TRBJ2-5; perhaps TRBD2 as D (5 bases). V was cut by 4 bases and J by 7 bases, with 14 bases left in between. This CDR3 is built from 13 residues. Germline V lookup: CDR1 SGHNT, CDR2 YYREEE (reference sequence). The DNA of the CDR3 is TGTGCCAGCAGCCGAGGTAGCGAGGGGACCCAGTACTTC. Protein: CASSRGSEGTQYF.

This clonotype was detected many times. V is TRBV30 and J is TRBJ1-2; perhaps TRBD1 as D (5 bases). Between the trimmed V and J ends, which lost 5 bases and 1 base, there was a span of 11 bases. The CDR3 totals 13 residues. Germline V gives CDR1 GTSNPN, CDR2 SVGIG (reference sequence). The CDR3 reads CAWAQGFNYGYTF. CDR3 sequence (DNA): TGTGCCTGGGCTCAGGGTTTTAACTATGGCTACACCTTC.

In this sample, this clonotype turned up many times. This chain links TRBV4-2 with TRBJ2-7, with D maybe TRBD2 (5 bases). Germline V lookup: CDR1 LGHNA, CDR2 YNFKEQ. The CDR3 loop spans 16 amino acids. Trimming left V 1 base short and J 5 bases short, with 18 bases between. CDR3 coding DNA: TGTGCCAGCAGCCAAGGAAGGGCGGACGGACTGGACGAGCAGTACTTC. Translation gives CASSQGRADGLDEQYF.

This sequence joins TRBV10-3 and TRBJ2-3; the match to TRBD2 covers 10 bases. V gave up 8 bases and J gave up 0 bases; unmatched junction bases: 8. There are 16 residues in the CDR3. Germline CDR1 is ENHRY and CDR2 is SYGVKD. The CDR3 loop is CAIRASGGLSTDTQYF. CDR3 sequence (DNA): TGTGCCATCCGGGCTAGCGGGGGTCTAAGCACAGATACGCAGTATTTT.

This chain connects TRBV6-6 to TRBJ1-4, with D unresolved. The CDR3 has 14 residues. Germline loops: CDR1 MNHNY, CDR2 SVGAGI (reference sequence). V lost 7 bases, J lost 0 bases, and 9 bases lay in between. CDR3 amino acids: CASTGIPTNEKLFF. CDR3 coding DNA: TGTGCCAGCACCGGAATACCAACTAATGAAAAACTGTTTTTT.

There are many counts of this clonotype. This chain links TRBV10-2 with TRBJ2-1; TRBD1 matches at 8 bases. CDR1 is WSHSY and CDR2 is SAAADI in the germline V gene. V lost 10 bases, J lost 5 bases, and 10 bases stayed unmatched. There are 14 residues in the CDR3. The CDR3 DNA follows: TGCGCCACCCAAACTGGACAGGGCCACAATGAGCAGTTCTTC. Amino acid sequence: CATQTGQGHNEQFF.

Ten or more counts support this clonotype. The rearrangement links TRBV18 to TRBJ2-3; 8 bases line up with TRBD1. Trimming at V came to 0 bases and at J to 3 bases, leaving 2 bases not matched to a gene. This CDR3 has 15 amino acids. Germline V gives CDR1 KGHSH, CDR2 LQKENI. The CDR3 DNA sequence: TGTGCCAGCTCACCACCAACAGGGGGAACAGATACGCAGTATTTT. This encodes CASSPPTGGTDTQYF.

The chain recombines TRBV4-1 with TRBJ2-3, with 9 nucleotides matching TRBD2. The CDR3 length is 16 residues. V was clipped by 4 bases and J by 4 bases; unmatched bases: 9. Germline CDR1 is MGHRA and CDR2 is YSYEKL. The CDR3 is CASSRGLATSADTQYF. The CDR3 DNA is TGCGCCAGCAGCCGGGGACTAGCCACATCCGCAGATACGCAGTATTTT.

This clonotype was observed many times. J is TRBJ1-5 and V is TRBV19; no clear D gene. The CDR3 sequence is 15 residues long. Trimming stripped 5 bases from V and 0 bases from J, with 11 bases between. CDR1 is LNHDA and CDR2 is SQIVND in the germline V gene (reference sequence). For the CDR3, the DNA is TGTGCCAGTAGTGGCCATCCCTATAGCAATCAGCCCCAGCATTTT. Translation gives CASSGHPYSNQPQHF.

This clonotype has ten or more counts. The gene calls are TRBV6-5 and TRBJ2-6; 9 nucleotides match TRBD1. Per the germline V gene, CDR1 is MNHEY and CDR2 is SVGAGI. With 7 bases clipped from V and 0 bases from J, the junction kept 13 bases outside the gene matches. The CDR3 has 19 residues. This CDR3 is CASKISGDRDFSGANVLTF. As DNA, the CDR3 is TGTGCCAGCAAAATCTCTGGGGACAGGGACTTCTCTGGGGCCAACGTCCTGACTTTC.

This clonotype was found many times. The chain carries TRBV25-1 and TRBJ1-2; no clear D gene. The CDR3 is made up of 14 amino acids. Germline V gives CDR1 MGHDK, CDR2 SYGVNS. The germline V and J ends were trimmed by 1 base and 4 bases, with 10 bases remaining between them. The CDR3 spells CASSESQSIYGYTF. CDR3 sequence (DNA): TGTGCCAGCAGTGAATCCCAGAGCATCTATGGCTACACCTTC.

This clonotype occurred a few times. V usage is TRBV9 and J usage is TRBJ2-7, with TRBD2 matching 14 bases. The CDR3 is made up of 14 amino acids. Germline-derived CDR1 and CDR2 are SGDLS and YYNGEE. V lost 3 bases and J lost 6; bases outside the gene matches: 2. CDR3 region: CASSAGLAGGEQYF. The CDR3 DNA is TGTGCCAGCAGCGCAGGACTAGCGGGAGGCGAGCAGTACTTC.

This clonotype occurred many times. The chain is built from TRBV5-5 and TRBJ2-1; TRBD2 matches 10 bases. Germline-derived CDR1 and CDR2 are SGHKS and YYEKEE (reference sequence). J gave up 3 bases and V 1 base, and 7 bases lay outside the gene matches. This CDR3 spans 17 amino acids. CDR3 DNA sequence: TGTGCCAGCAGCTTGAGCGGGAGGGCCGTGATCTACAATGAGCAGTTCTTC. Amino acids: CASSLSGRAVIYNEQFF.

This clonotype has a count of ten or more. For the CDR3, the DNA is TGTGCCAGTAGCCCCTCTTGGGAGGATACGCAGTATTTT. It translates to CASSPSWEDTQYF. The rearrangement uses TRBV19 and TRBJ2-3; D is perhaps TRBD2 (5 bases). This CDR3 has 13 residues. CDR1 and CDR2 (germline): LNHDA, SQIVND (reference sequence). Trimming took off 6 bases at V and 6 bases at J, with 13 bases between the two ends.

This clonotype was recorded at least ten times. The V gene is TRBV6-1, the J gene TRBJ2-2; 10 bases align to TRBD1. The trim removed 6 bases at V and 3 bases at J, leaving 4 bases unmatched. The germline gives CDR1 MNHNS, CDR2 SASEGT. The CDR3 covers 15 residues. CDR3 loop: CASRGQGFDTGELFF. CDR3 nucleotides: TGTGCCAGCAGGGGACAGGGGTTTGACACCGGGGAGCTGTTTTTT.

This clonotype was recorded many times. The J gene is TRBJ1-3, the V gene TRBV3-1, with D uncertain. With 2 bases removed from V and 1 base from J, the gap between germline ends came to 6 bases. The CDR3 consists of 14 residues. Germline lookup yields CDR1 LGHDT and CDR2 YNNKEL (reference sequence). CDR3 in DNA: TGTGCCAGCAGCCAACAACTTTCTGGAAACACCATATATTTT. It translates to CASSQQLSGNTIYF.

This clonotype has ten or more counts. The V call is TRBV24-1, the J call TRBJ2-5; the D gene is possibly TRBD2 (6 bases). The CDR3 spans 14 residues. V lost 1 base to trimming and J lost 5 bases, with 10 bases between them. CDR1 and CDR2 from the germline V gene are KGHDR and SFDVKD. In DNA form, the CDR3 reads TGTGCCACCAGTGATTTATCGGGGGATGAGACCCAGTACTTC. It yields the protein CATSDLSGDETQYF.

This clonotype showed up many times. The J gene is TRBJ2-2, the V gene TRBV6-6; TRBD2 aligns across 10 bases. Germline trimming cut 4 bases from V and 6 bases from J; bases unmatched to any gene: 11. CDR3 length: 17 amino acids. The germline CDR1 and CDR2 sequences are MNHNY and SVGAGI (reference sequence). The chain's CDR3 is CASSSFLAGVLAGELFF. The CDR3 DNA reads TGTGCCAGCAGTTCCTTTCTAGCGGGAGTTCTAGCCGGGGAGCTGTTTTTT.

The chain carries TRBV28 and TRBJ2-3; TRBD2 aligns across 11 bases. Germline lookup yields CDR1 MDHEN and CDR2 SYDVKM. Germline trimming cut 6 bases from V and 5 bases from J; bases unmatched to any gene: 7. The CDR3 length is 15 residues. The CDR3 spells CASSPPGLAVDTQYF. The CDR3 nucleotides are TGTGCCAGCAGCCCACCGGGACTAGCGGTAGATACGCAGTATTTT.

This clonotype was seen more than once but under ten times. Here the CDR3 reads CASSFLAGGPIYEQYF. CDR3 coding DNA: TGTGCCAGCAGCTTTCTAGCGGGAGGGCCTATATACGAGCAGTACTTC. The V call is TRBV7-8, the J call TRBJ2-7; 12 positions agree with TRBD2. J lost 4 bases, V lost 3 bases, and 7 bases had no gene match. The CDR3 extends over 16 amino acids. The germline V gene has CDR1 SGHVS and CDR2 FQNEAQ. The variable domain in full, completed from reference TRBV7-8 and TRBJ2-7, reads GAGVSQSPRYKVAKRGQDVALRCDPISGHVSLFWYQQALGQGPEFLTYFQNEAQLDKSGLPSDRFFAERPEGSVSTLKIQRTQQEDSAVYLCASSFLAGGPIYEQYFGPGTRLTVT.

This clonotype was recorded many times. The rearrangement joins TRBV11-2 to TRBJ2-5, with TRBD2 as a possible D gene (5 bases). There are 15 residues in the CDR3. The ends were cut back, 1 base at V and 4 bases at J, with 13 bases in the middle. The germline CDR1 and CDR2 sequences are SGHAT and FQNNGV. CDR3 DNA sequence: TGTGCCAGCAGCTTAGCTATCGGGCTAGCAGAGACCCAGTACTTC. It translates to CASSLAIGLAETQYF.

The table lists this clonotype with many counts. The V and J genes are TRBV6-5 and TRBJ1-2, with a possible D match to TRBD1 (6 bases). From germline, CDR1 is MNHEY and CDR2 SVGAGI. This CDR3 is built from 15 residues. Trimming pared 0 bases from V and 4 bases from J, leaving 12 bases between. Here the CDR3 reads CASSYSEQGFYGYTF. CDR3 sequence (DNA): TGTGCCAGCAGTTACTCTGAACAGGGATTCTATGGCTACACCTTC.